This passage covers 28 T cell receptor beta chains from one sample sequenced in a study of T cells in Graves' hyperthyroidism and ophthalmopathy. TCR beta CDR3 regions were amplified from RNA. A set of HTBI primers served as the primers for a first-round RT-PCR of the TCR CDR3. Via MiXCR, TCRdb re-called the multiplex PCR reads, giving one row per CDR3 protein. The profile shows a few hundred thousand distinct CDR3 sequences, 15% to 20% of them singletons. Sequencing used blood. These receptors all stem from a woman in her late teens or twenties with Graves' ophthalmopathy.

There are many counts of this clonotype. The rearrangement joins TRBV2 to TRBJ2-1; 9 bases agree with TRBD2. Unmatched junction bases numbered 7, after V lost 8 bases and J lost 5 bases. Germline CDR1 is SNHLY and CDR2 is FYNNEI. The CDR3 contains 14 residues. The CDR3 sequence is CASRVASGNNEQFF. The CDR3 DNA reads as TGTGCCAGCCGGGTGGCTAGCGGGAACAATGAGCAGTTCTTC.

The table lists this clonotype with many counts. The chain links TRBV2 to TRBJ2-3; D ambiguous. The CDR3 length is 13 residues. Germline-derived CDR1 and CDR2 are SNHLY and FYNNEI. Trimming cost V 3 bases and J 1 base, with 5 bases left between them. The CDR3 region is CASSERRTDTQYF. CDR3 bases: TGTGCCAGCAGTGAGAGACGCACAGATACGCAGTATTTT. Combining the CDR3 with reference TRBV2 and TRBJ2-3 gives the whole variable domain EPEVTQTPSHQVTQMGQEVILRCVPISNHLYFYWYRQILGQKVEFLVSFYNNEISEKSEIFDDQFSVERPDGSNFTLKIRSTKLEDSAMYFCASSERRTDTQYFGPGTRLTVL.

This clonotype was seen many times. This sequence joins TRBV11-2 and TRBJ2-7; D is possibly TRBD1 or TRBD2 (5 bases each). The germline CDR1 and CDR2 sequences are SGHAT and FQNNGV. The CDR3 loop spans 16 amino acids. Trimming took 1 base from V and 1 from J, leaving 14 bases between them. Here the CDR3 reads CASSLVYGTPSYEQYF. As DNA, the CDR3 is TGTGCCAGCAGCTTAGTTTACGGGACGCCGTCCTACGAGCAGTACTTC.

This clonotype was seen many times. The chain uses TRBV28 and TRBJ2-1; 7 bases agree with TRBD1. Germline values: CDR1 MDHEN, CDR2 SYDVKM. This CDR3 is built from 13 residues. Unmatched junction bases numbered 3, after V lost 3 bases and J lost 7 bases. The CDR3 region has the DNA TGTGCCAGCAGTTTGGTACAGGGGAATGAGCAGTTCTTC. Amino acids: CASSLVQGNEQFF. Full variable domain (remainder filled in from reference TRBV28 and TRBJ2-1): DVKVTQSSRYLVKRTGEKVFLECVQDMDHENMFWYRQDPGLGLRLIYFSYDVKMKEKGDIPEGYSVSREKKERFSLILESASTNQTSMYLCASSLVQGNEQFFGPGTRLTVL.

A note on this clonotype: One junction end disagrees with the germline gene, perhaps due to a read error. J is TRBJ1-2 and V is TRBV5-1; D is possibly TRBD1 (6 bases). The CDR3 is 14 residues long. Germline V gene sequence: CDR1 SGHRS, CDR2 YFSETQ. The CDR3 DNA reads as TGTGCCAGCAGTTTGGACAGAAGAAACTATGGCTACACCTTC. Protein: CASSLDRRNYGYTF. Variable domain in full (rest from reference TRBV5-1 and TRBJ1-2): KAGVTQTPRYLIKTRGQQVTLSCSPISGHRSVSWYQQTPGQGLQFLFEYFSETQRNKGNFPGRFSGRQFSNSRSEMNVSTLELGDSALYLCASSLDRRNYGYTFGSGTRLTVV.

At least ten counts were recorded for this clonotype. The chain couples TRBV4-3 to TRBJ2-7; the match to TRBD2 covers 7 bases. The CDR3 spans 16 residues. Germline loops: CDR1 LGHNA, CDR2 YSLEER. V trimming: 0 bases; J trimming: 0 bases; junction bases outside the gene matches: 5. Here the CDR3 DNA reads TGCGCCAGCAGCCAAGAGTTCGGGAGGTACTCCTACGAGCAGTACTTC. It specifies CASSQEFGRYSYEQYF.

This clonotype has at least ten counts. The junction departs from the called germline gene at one end, perhaps through a read error. The CDR3 reads CASSLWADNRPQHF. In nucleotides, the CDR3 is TGTGCCAGCAGCTTATGGGCAGACAATCGGCCCCAGCATTTT. This chain connects TRBV7-2 to TRBJ1-5; no definite D call. Germline CDR1 SGHTA, CDR2 FQGNSA. CDR3 size: 14 residues. Filled out from reference TRBV7-2 and TRBJ1-5, the complete variable domain reads GAGVSQSPSNKVTEKGKDVELRCDPISGHTALYWYRQSLGQGLEFLIYFQGNSAPDKSGLPSDRFSAERTGGSVSTLTIQRTQQEDSAVYLCASSLWADNRPQHFGDGTRLSIL.

This clonotype came up many times. The J gene is TRBJ2-7, the V gene TRBV6-2 or TRBV6-3, with 7 bases identical to TRBD1. The length of the CDR3 is 17 residues. Trimming removed 6 bases from V and 8 bases from J; junction bases left unmatched: 22. Germline V gene lookup returns CDR1 MNHEY and CDR2 SVGEGT. The CDR3 loop reads CASSSIQQGMEALKQYF. CDR3 sequence (DNA): TGTGCCAGCAGCTCCATACAACAGGGGATGGAAGCCCTAAAGCAGTACTTC.

The V and J genes are TRBV7-2 and TRBJ2-1; 7 bases match TRBD1. The trim removed 5 bases at V and 7 bases at J, leaving 17 bases unmatched. The CDR3 loop spans 17 amino acids. Germline CDR1 and CDR2: SGHTA and FQGNSA. In nucleotides, the CDR3 is TGTGCCAGCAGCAGGGACAGACTTGCTAAGAGGAAGAATGAGCAGTTCTTC. This sequence encodes CASSRDRLAKRKNEQFF.

This clonotype was recorded many times. The chain links TRBV28 to TRBJ2-3; D uncertain. From germline, CDR1 is MDHEN and CDR2 SYDVKM. CDR3 length equals 13 residues. The V and J ends lost 6 bases and 2 bases respectively, with 9 bases between them. The CDR3: CASRSLLTDTQYF. The DNA of the CDR3 is TGTGCCAGCAGGTCCCTACTCACAGATACGCAGTATTTT.

Remarks on this clonotype: This may be a read error, as it is one base from a much larger clone. The chain links TRBV14 to TRBJ2-7; possible D gene TRBD1, 6 bases. V lost 5 bases and J 2 bases, leaving 13 bases between the germline ends. The CDR3 totals 14 residues. The germline CDR1 and CDR2 sequences are SGHDN and FVKESK. This CDR3 is CASSGWDTTYEQYF. The CDR3 region has the DNA TGTGCCAGCAGCGGCTGGGACACAACCTACGAGCAGTACTTC.

This clonotype was counted a few times. The rearrangement uses TRBV27 and TRBJ2-2; 9 nucleotides align to TRBD1. The length of the CDR3 is 15 residues. CDR1 and CDR2 (germline): MNHEY, SMNVEV (reference sequence). Germline trimming cut 6 bases from V and 5 bases from J; bases unmatched to any gene: 7. The CDR3 region is CASSPGTGRTGELFF. The CDR3 region has the DNA TGTGCCAGCAGCCCCGGGACAGGGCGTACCGGGGAGCTGTTTTTT.

This chain joins TRBV7-3 and TRBJ2-1; a possible D gene is TRBD2 (5 bases). Deletions cut 5 bases from V and 4 bases from J, with 15 bases between. CDR3 length equals 15 residues. The germline V gene has CDR1 SGHTA and CDR2 FQGTGA. The CDR3 DNA reads TGTGCCAGCAGCATTAGCGCCACGGGTTACAATGAGCAGTTCTTC. Residues: CASSISATGYNEQFF.

In its sample, this clonotype was seen a few times. The chain recombines TRBV2 with TRBJ2-5; D is uncertain. Germline V lookup: CDR1 SNHLY, CDR2 FYNNEI. This CDR3 is 14 amino acids long. V dropped 2 bases and J dropped 4 bases, with 11 bases sitting between them. CDR3 amino acids: CASSESAWGETQYF. In nucleotides, the CDR3 is TGTGCCAGCAGTGAATCCGCTTGGGGAGAGACCCAGTACTTC.

In this sample, this clonotype turned up a few times. The chain combines TRBV24-1 with TRBJ2-5; possibly TRBD1 or TRBD2 for D (6 bases each). Germline CDR1 is KGHDR and CDR2 is SFDVKD. This CDR3 has 17 residues. V was trimmed by 3 bases and J by 3 bases, leaving 19 bases between them. The CDR3 sequence: CATSDISGEVNEETQYF. For the CDR3, the DNA is TGTGCCACCAGTGATATATCAGGGGAGGTAAACGAAGAGACCCAGTACTTC.

This clonotype was seen a single time. The rearrangement joins TRBV4-2 to TRBJ2-3; TRBD2 matches 7 bases. CDR3 length: 18 residues. The V segment lost 1 base and the J segment 4 bases; nucleotides outside the gene matches: 14. Germline V gene lookup returns CDR1 LGHNA and CDR2 YNFKEQ. In nucleotides, the CDR3 is TGTGCCAGCAGCCAAGCCCCCTTGGGGCTGGGGGGGTCAGATACGCAGTATTTT. Translation gives CASSQAPLGLGGSDTQYF.

This clonotype came up a few times. The chain uses TRBV6-1 and TRBJ2-7; 8 positions match TRBD1. Germline-derived CDR1 and CDR2 are MNHNS and SASEGT. The CDR3 runs 14 residues. V lost 4 bases and J lost 2; bases outside the gene matches: 4. The CDR3, as DNA: TGTGCCAGCAGTGCCGACAGGGGCGCCTACGAGCAGTACTTC. It yields the protein CASSADRGAYEQYF.

The chain uses TRBV9 and TRBJ2-3, with D perhaps matching TRBD1 or TRBD2 (6 bases each). Trimming removed 3 bases from V and 4 bases from J, with 15 bases in between. The CDR3 spans 15 residues. Germline V CDR1 and CDR2: SGDLS, YYNGEE. The CDR3 here is CASSAGGKGADTQYF. DNA for the CDR3: TGTGCCAGCAGCGCTGGGGGGAAGGGGGCAGATACGCAGTATTTT. The variable domain in full, with the rest retrieved from reference TRBV9 and TRBJ2-3, is DSGVTQTPKHLITATGQRVTLRCSPRSGDLSVYWYQQSLDQGLQFLIQYYNGEERAKGNILERFSAQQFPDLHSELNLSSLELGDSALYFCASSAGGKGADTQYFGPGTRLTVL.

Note on this clonotype: Given a much more abundant clone one base away, this may be a read error. This chain links TRBV27 with TRBJ1-1; maybe TRBD1 (5 bases). Trimming pared 6 bases from V and 1 base from J, leaving 21 bases between. Germline V gene sequence: CDR1 MNHEY, CDR2 SMNVEV (reference sequence). This CDR3 spans 17 amino acids. CDR3 DNA sequence: TGTGCCAGCAGCGTAGATGGACATTTTCACCAGAACACTGAAGCTTTCTTT. It translates to CASSVDGHFHQNTEAFF.

A few counts support this clonotype. This chain joins TRBV19 and TRBJ2-7; 7 bases agree with TRBD2. The CDR3 runs to 16 residues. Germline lookup yields CDR1 LNHDA and CDR2 SQIVND (reference sequence). The trim removed 8 bases at V and 2 bases at J, leaving 15 bases unmatched. This chain's CDR3 is CASQKTGGRTAYEQYF. In DNA form, the CDR3 reads TGTGCCAGTCAAAAAACGGGGGGACGGACCGCCTACGAGCAGTACTTC.

This clonotype came up a few times. The chain is built from TRBV4-2 and TRBJ2-7; a possible D gene is TRBD1 (6 bases). V was clipped by 1 base and J by 0 bases, with 13 bases between them. The CDR3 is 16 residues long. The V gene's germline CDR1 is LGHNA and CDR2 YNFKEQ. The CDR3: CASSQAGADSSYEQYF. As DNA, the CDR3 is TGTGCCAGCAGCCAAGCAGGAGCGGACAGCTCCTACGAGCAGTACTTC.

This clonotype has a count of ten or more. This chain connects TRBV6-1 to TRBJ1-1; D perhaps matches TRBD1 (5 bases). The V gene lost 7 bases and the J gene lost 5 bases, with 8 bases spanning the gap. Germline assignment: CDR1 MNHNS and CDR2 SASEGT. The CDR3 has 11 residues. The CDR3 here is CASIRGTEAFF. CDR3 nucleotide sequence: TGTGCCAGCATACGGGGGACTGAAGCTTTCTTT.

This clonotype was picked up many times. The chain recombines TRBV6-1 with TRBJ2-1; possibly TRBD1 for D (6 bases). Trimming cost V 5 bases and J 4 bases, with 12 bases left between them. CDR3 length: 14 residues. The germline gives CDR1 MNHNS, CDR2 SASEGT. The CDR3 region is CASSTQGSYNEQFF. The CDR3 coding sequence is TGTGCCAGCAGTACTCAGGGGTCTTACAATGAGCAGTTCTTC.

This clonotype was recorded a few times. The chain is built from TRBV7-3 and TRBJ2-3; unclear D gene. This CDR3 has 17 amino acids. The V gene's germline CDR1 is SGHTA and CDR2 FQGTGA. V was shortened by 4 bases and J by 5 bases, with 22 bases between the two germline ends. CDR3 protein: CASSSLVSIGRGDTQYF. Written as DNA, the CDR3 is TGTGCCAGCAGCTCTCTCGTTTCGATAGGGCGAGGAGATACGCAGTATTTT.

V is TRBV25-1 and J is TRBJ2-7; D is uncertain. Between the trimmed V and J ends, which lost 2 bases and 4 bases, there was a span of 9 bases. Germline V lookup: CDR1 MGHDK, CDR2 SYGVNS. This CDR3 region has 13 residues. CDR3 nucleotide sequence: TGTGCCAGCAGTGAACCCCCCCGTTACGAGCAGTACTTC. Translating gives CASSEPPRYEQYF.

This clonotype was seen a handful of times. The chain has TRBV30 and TRBJ1-6; unclear D gene. Germline V CDR1 and CDR2: GTSNPN, SVGIG (reference sequence). This CDR3 spans 14 amino acids. Between the trimmed V and J ends, which lost 3 bases and 6 bases, there was a span of 12 bases. The CDR3 is CAWSLAVLNSPLHF. The CDR3 DNA reads TGTGCCTGGAGCCTGGCAGTCCTTAATTCACCCCTCCACTTT.

This clonotype has just a few counts. The chain carries TRBV29-1 and TRBJ2-1; D perhaps matches TRBD2 (6 bases). The germline V gene has CDR1 SQVTM and CDR2 ANQGSEA. Trimming cost V 7 bases and J 4 bases, with 8 bases left between them. This CDR3 region has 11 residues. CDR3 coding DNA: TGCAGCGCCCGGGGGTACAATGAGCAGTTCTTC. This codes for CSARGYNEQFF.

This clonotype was recorded many times. The chain combines TRBV29-1 with TRBJ1-1; unclear D gene. Germline V gene sequence: CDR1 SQVTM, CDR2 ANQGSEA. Trimming took 7 bases from V and 1 from J, leaving 7 bases between them. This CDR3 is 11 amino acids long. CDR3 in DNA: TGCAGCGCTGCAAGGAACACTGAAGCTTTCTTT. Amino acids: CSAARNTEAFF.